The 11 T cell receptor beta chains in this list originate from one sample, sequenced in a study of T cells after yellow fever vaccination. TCRdb reprocessed the 5' RACE reads with MiXCR, giving one entry per CDR3 protein. Of about 370,000 distinct CDR3 sequences in the sample, 9.5% to 13% are singletons; the top ten hold around 18%. Sample: PBMCs, taken on the day of the first yellow fever vaccination. The receptors shown here come from a man younger than 35 who received the YFV17D yellow fever vaccine.

This clonotype was seen a handful of times. The rearrangement links TRBV9 to TRBJ2-5, with TRBD1 identical over 9 bases. CDR1 SGDLS and CDR2 YYNGEE come from the germline V gene. With 4 bases clipped from V and 5 bases from J, the junction kept 6 bases outside the gene matches. This CDR3 spans 14 amino acids. The CDR3 sequence is CASSPNRGRETQYF. CDR3 DNA: TGTGCCAGCAGCCCAAACAGGGGGCGGGAGACCCAGTACTTC.

This chain uses TRBV10-2 with TRBJ2-3; tentatively, D is TRBD2 (5 bases). V lost 5 bases, J lost 7 bases, and 13 bases lay in between. Germline loops: CDR1 WSHSY, CDR2 SAAADI. This CDR3 comprises 13 residues. The CDR3 sequence: CASSLRGLNTQYF. The CDR3 DNA sequence: TGCGCCAGCAGTTTACGGGGTCTTAATACGCAGTATTTT.

This chain joins TRBV6-5 and TRBJ1-2; D is uncertain. Germline V gene sequence: CDR1 MNHEY, CDR2 SVGAGI. The CDR3 totals 15 residues. The V and J ends lost 0 bases and 4 bases respectively, with 12 bases between them. The CDR3: CASSYSIGSIYGYTF. The CDR3 nucleotides read TGTGCCAGCAGTTACTCGATAGGCAGTATCTATGGCTACACCTTC.

The chain employs TRBV7-2 and TRBJ2-2; 8 positions match TRBD2. Germline CDR1 SGHTA, CDR2 FQGNSA. V lost 4 bases to trimming and J lost 2 bases; unmatched junction nucleotides: 6. The CDR3 has 16 residues. The CDR3 region is CASSSAGTRNTGELFF. CDR3 nucleotides: TGTGCCAGCAGCTCGGCCGGGACTAGAAACACCGGGGAGCTGTTTTTT.

This clonotype occurred a few times. The chain recombines TRBV7-2 with TRBJ2-2; D not resolved. From germline, CDR1 is SGHTA and CDR2 FQGNSA. V was trimmed by 5 bases and J by 6 bases, leaving 16 bases between them. This CDR3 is built from 15 residues. CDR3 amino acids: CASSPRWDYPGELFF. The CDR3 coding sequence is TGTGCCAGCAGCCCTCGGTGGGATTACCCCGGGGAGCTGTTTTTT.

J is TRBJ2-6 and V is TRBV4-3, with unresolved D. The V gene's germline CDR1 is LGHNA and CDR2 YSLEER. The germline V and J ends were trimmed by 2 bases and 3 bases, with 11 bases remaining between them. The CDR3 loop spans 16 amino acids. The CDR3 bases are TGCGCCAGCAGCCAATCGGCGGTCCTTGGGGCCAACGTCCTGACTTTC. It specifies CASSQSAVLGANVLTF.

The table lists this clonotype with many counts. The rearrangement joins TRBV7-9 to TRBJ2-3; D assignment may be TRBD1 or TRBD2 (5 bases each). The CDR3 is 13 residues long. The V end was cut by 6 bases, the J end by 3 bases, with 10 bases between. CDR1 is SEHNR and CDR2 is FQNEAQ in the germline V gene (reference sequence). The CDR3 loop is CASSWGLTDTQYF. CDR3 nucleotides: TGTGCCAGCAGTTGGGGGTTAACAGATACGCAGTATTTT. Looking up the rest from reference TRBV7-9 and TRBJ2-3 gives the full variable domain: DTGVSQNPRHKITKRGQNVTFRCDPISEHNRLYWYRQTLGQGPEFLTYFQNEAQLEKSRLLSDRFSAERPKGSFSTLEIQRTEQGDSAMYLCASSWGLTDTQYFGPGTRLTVL.

V is TRBV12-3 or TRBV12-4 and J is TRBJ1-5; D may be TRBD1 (5 bases). The V end lost 6 bases, the J end lost 5 bases, and 14 bases lay between the germline ends. This CDR3 has 14 residues. CDR3 loop: CASSLPGGDQPQHF. The CDR3 DNA reads TGTGCCAGCAGCTTACCTGGGGGGGATCAGCCCCAGCATTTT.

This clonotype has more than one count but fewer than ten. The junction does not match germline at one end; this may be a read error. V usage is TRBV2 and J usage is TRBJ1-5; the D gene is possibly TRBD1 (6 bases). CDR3 length equals 18 residues. Germline V gene lookup returns CDR1 SNHLY and CDR2 FYNNEI. This CDR3 reads CACSLGTPRGGSNQPQHF. The CDR3, as DNA: TGTGCCTGCAGTTTGGGGACGCCGAGAGGGGGGAGCAATCAGCCCCAGCATTTT.

The chain joins TRBV5-1 to TRBJ2-1; D is possibly TRBD1 (6 bases). V lost 1 base and J 3 bases, leaving 11 bases between the germline ends. This CDR3 has 15 amino acids. Germline V gives CDR1 SGHRS, CDR2 YFSETQ. Here the CDR3 reads CASSLPQGIYNEQFF. CDR3 in DNA: TGCGCCAGCAGCTTGCCTCAGGGGATCTACAATGAGCAGTTCTTC.

This clonotype was observed a handful of times. This chain links TRBV5-1 with TRBJ2-2; maybe TRBD2 (6 bases). CDR1 is SGHRS, CDR2 YFSETQ, per germline. The CDR3 consists of 17 residues. Trimming stripped 5 bases from V and 1 base from J, with 18 bases between. CDR3 sequence (DNA): TGCGCCAGCAGATATACGTATAGCGGAGAGAACACCGGGGAGCTGTTTTTT. Protein: CASRYTYSGENTGELFF.